This T cell receptor (beta chain) was identified during a study of immune heterogeneity within non-small cell lung tumors (dated by TCRdb to the late 2010s). For the wider study: Histology comprised several squamous cell carcinomas, roughly ten non-squamous carcinomas and 1 tumor not otherwise specified. To examine intratumoral immune heterogeneity, the study used whole-exome sequencing, RNA-seq and TCR beta repertoire sequencing on multiple spatially distinct regions of each NSCLC tumor. TCR repertoire analysis included 55 to 65 tumor loci from about 15 patients, whereas transcriptome data included only 45 or so loci from about a dozen patients. Binding of neoantigens to the HLA alleles of each patient was predicted with netMHCpan-3.0 for mutant peptides of 8 to 11 amino acids.

The TCR beta CDR3 region was amplified with a multiplex PCR system, in which a first round of nine to eleven cycles was run using 32 V-gene forward and 13 J-gene reverse primers. The first PCR round was done with a QIAGEN Multiplex PCR Kit, and the primer sequences were filed in Chinese patent CN105087789A. Illumina universal primers were added in a second PCR round performed with the Phusion High-Fidelity PCR Kit. TCR libraries were paired-end sequenced at 151 bp read length on the Illumina HiSeq X Ten platform. Regarding the original processing steps: Cutadapt removed reads without multiplex PCR primers, PEAR merged read pairs, and MiXCR with default settings called CDR3 regions. Shannon entropy measured repertoire diversity, and clonality was calculated as one minus the Shannon entropy divided by the ln of the count of productive unique sequences. A clonotype counted as a dominant or high-frequency T-cell clone when its frequency was 0.5% or higher. Using fastp trimming at Q25 and MiXCR clonotype assembly, TCRdb reanalyzed the public sequencing data and kept in-frame beta chains. Each record represents a unique CDR3 protein, reported with the most common genes and DNA among its rows. TCRdb's processing, not the authors', yielded these V and J calls. The sample yields tens of thousands of distinct CDR3 sequences; 25% to 35% were counted once. The ten largest make up roughly 3.5% of the sample.

The research as a whole found: Local T-cell repertoire clonality showed a statistically significant but moderate positive correlation with local tumor mutational burden (R around 0.34). High-frequency TCR beta clonotypes were found to be largely distinct between individual patients. Identical dominant CDR3B clonotypes recurred across loci within a patient, yet different tumor locations also harbored unique high-frequency clones.

As concerns this clonotype: Its target antigen remains unknown. This may arise from a read error, as a much more abundant clone is one base away.

The CDR3 spans 15 residues, from the cysteine through the phenylalanine. The read is trimmed to its CDR3 DNA, 45 bases read in frame from base 1. CDR1 and CDR2 are drawn from the germline V gene (reference sequence): LGHDT, YNNKEL. Genomic DNA was extracted from bulk tumor tissue and used as the TCR template, and 600 ng gDNA was amplified per sample. During surgery, multiple biopsies were taken from each primary tumor, with sampling sites spaced as far apart as possible within the tumor mass. The study cohort was described as untreated, and the patients were newly diagnosed NSCLC cases having curative surgery. Donors were about 16 newly diagnosed non-small cell lung cancer patients undergoing surgery with curative intent. Two independent pathologists reviewed the resected tumor masses. Only DNA and RNA samples of high quality went on to sequencing.

This sequence was found in a middle-aged man with non-small cell lung cancer. This chain joins TRBV3-1 to TRBJ2-3; a weak D assignment points to TRBD2 (5 bases agree). The sample was lung tumor tissue. The nucleotide sequence is TGTACCAGCAGCCAAGATGGCACGGGGACAGATACGCAGTATTTT. This translates into CTSSQDGTGTDTQYF.